This T cell receptor beta chain stems from a study of T cell responses to AZD1222 COVID-19 vaccine. Study findings and constraints: Only 5 or 6 individuals given AZD1222 were seropositive at baseline.

Germline CDR1 reads LNHDA; CDR2 reads SQIVND (reference sequence). V was pared by 5 bases and J by 3 bases, with 5 bases of the junction left unmatched. This CDR3 is 15 amino acids long. As to this clone: Its antigen is unidentified.

Sequencing was performed with immunoSEQ multiplex PCR; in TCRdb, only in-frame clones are kept and a portion is missing. The data contain some 150,000 clones, around 85% of them singletons. The TCR was taken from an adult who received the MenACWY meningococcal vaccine as a control. The rearrangement joins TRBV19 to TRBJ2-2; 8 positions agree with TRBD1. The sequencing here drew on peripheral blood, taken 28 days after the second dose of the MenACWY control vaccine. DNA for the CDR3: TGTGCCAGTAGTGGGCAGGGGGCGTACACCGGGGAGCTGTTTTTT. Translated: CASSGQGAYTGELFF.